The clone carrying this T cell receptor (beta chain) was counted between two and nine times. The antigen remains undetermined. This sample is drawn from a study of identical twins. Regarding the study as a whole: In beta out-of-frame sequences, the excess sharing between twins was weaker. Fewer insertions were carried by abundant cord blood beta clonotypes, but none was seen in memory repertoires.

A universal primer site was added by template switching, and unique molecular identifiers were carried by the cDNA. Via MiXCR, TCRdb re-called the 5' RACE reads, giving one row per CDR3 protein. The table lists 700,000 or so distinct CDR3 sequences, 8.6% of them singletons. The ends were cut back, 1 base at V and 7 bases at J, with 20 bases in the middle. CDR1 and CDR2 from the germline V gene are SEHNR and FQNEAQ (reference sequence). CDR3 length: 17 residues. The sample was also reused in another study, on yellow fever vaccine responses in identical twins. This second study says: Each twin's T cell response to the vaccine was reported to look partly convergent and partly personalized.

Sequenced material: PBMCs. This sequence originates from a young woman in good health. The chain combines TRBV7-9 with TRBJ2-1, with D maybe TRBD2 (6 bases). The chain's CDR3 is CASSLDWDSPGWNEQFF. The CDR3 coding sequence is TGTGCCAGCAGCTTAGATTGGGACTCCCCTGGGTGGAATGAGCAGTTCTTC. Complete variable domain (other parts from reference TRBV7-9 and TRBJ2-1): DTGVSQNPRHKITKRGQNVTFRCDPISEHNRLYWYRQTLGQGPEFLTYFQNEAQLEKSRLLSDRFSAERPKGSFSTLEIQRTEQGDSAMYLCASSLDWDSPGWNEQFFGPGTRLTVL.